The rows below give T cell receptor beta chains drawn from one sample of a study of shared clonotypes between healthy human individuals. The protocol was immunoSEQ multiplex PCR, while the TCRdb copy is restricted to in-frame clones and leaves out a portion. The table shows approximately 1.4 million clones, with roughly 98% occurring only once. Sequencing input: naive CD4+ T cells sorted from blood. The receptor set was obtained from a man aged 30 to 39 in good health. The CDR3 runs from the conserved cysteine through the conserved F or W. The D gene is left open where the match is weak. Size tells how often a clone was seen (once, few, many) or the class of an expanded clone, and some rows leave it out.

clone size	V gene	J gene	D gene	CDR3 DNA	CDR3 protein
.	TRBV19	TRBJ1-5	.	TGTGCCAGTAGCCTCGACCGGCCTAATCAGCCCCAGCATTTT	CASSLDRPNQPQHF
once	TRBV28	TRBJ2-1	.	TGTGCCAGCAGTGGCGGCAGGGGAGAGTTCTTC	CASSGGRGEFF
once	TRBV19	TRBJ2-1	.	TGTGCCAGTAGTATAGGTGACAATGAGCAGTTCTTC	CASSIGDNEQFF
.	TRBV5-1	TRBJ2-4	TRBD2	TGCGCCAGCAGCTTTACGACTAGCGCACAAAACATTCAGTACTTC	CASSFTTSAQNIQYF
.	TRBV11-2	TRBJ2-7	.	TGTGCCAGCAGCTTAGGAGTGACGACCTACGAGCAGTACTTC	CASSLGVTTYEQYF
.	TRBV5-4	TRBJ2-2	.	TGTGCCAGCAGCGTAAGACAGGTCTCAGCCGGGGAGCTGTTTTTT	CASSVRQVSAGELFF
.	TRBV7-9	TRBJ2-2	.	TGTGCCAGCAGCTTCAGGCGGGACACCGGGGAGCTGTTTTTT	CASSFRRDTGELFF
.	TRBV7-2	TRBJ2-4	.	TGTGCCAGCAGCTTAGAATGGAACATTCAGTACTTC	CASSLEWNIQYF
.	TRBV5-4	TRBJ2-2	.	TGTGCCAGCAGCTTGGCCTCGGGAAACACCGGGGAGCTGTTTTTT	CASSLASGNTGELFF
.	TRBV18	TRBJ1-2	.	TGTGCCAGCTCACCACGGGACACCTATGGCTACACCTTC	CASSPRDTYGYTF
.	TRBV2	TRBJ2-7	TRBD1	TGTGCCAGCAGTCGGGACAGGGAAACCTACGAGCAGTACTTC	CASSRDRETYEQYF
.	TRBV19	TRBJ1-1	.	TGTGCCAGTAGTGTACAGAACCTGAACACTGAAGCTTTCTTT	CASSVQNLNTEAFF
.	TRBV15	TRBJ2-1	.	TGTGCCACCAGCGGGGCGGGACTCACAGGCTCCTACAATGAGCAGTTCTTC	CATSGAGLTGSYNEQFF
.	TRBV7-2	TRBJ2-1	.	TGTGCCAGCAGCTCAAGGCAGAGCTCCTACAATGAGCAGTTCTTC	CASSSRQSSYNEQFF
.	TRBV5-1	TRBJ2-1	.	TGCGCCAGCAGCAGGGAACCGGGACTTTACGACAATGAGCAGTTCTTC	CASSREPGLYDNEQFF
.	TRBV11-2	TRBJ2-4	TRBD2	TGTGCCAGCAGCCTCCGGACTAGGGAGGATATTCAGTACTTC	CASSLRTREDIQYF
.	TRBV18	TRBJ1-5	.	TGTGCCAGCTCACCAGTGTGGGACACGAACAATCAGCCCCAGCATTTT	CASSPVWDTNNQPQHF
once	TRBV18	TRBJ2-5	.	TGTGCCAGCTCACCAAAAGGGACACAAGAGACCCAGTACTTC	CASSPKGTQETQYF
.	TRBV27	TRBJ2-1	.	TGTGCCAGCGGGACCTTCCCAATACCCTACAATGAGCAGTTCTTC	CASGTFPIPYNEQFF
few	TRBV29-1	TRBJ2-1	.	TGCAGCGTTGGGGCAGACCGCGAGCAGTTCTTC	CSVGADREQFF
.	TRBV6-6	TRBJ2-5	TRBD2	TGTGCCAGCAGTTACTCTAGCGGGGGGGGCCAAGAGACCCAGTACTTC	CASSYSSGGGQETQYF
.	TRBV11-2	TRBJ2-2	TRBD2	TGTGCCAGCAGCCAGGACGGACTAGCCTTAAACACCGGGGAGCTGTTTTTT	CASSQDGLALNTGELFF
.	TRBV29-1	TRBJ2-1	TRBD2	TGCAGCGTTCTAGCTAGCGGGAGTTTTAACAATGAGCAGTTCTTC	CSVLASGSFNNEQFF
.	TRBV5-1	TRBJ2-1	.	TGCGCCAGCAGGGAGGGACCGAGCTCCTACAATGAGCAGTTCTTC	CASREGPSSYNEQFF
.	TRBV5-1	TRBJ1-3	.	TGCGCCAGCAGCTTGGCCACTGGAAACACCATATATTTT	CASSLATGNTIYF